One and the same sample provided the 23 T cell receptor beta chains below, sequenced in a study of CD8+ T cells in alopecia areata. Sequencing relied on a cDNA template that was reverse transcribed from extracted RNA. Only in-frame clones appear in the TCRdb table, and some are missing; sequencing was by immunoSEQ multiplex PCR. The sample consists of 70,000 or so clones, approximately 29% of them appearing once. Stated treatment: oral pan-JAK inhibitor, 5-10 mg twice daily. This specimen consisted of CD8+ T cells sorted from blood, obtained at week 4, from a patient treated with tofacitinib. All receptors come from a human donor with alopecia areata.

This clone occurred many times. V gene TRBV4-1 combines with J gene TRBJ2-1; D may be TRBD1 (5 bases). This CDR3 contains 14 residues. Between the trimmed V and J ends, which lost 1 base and 6 bases, there was a span of 10 bases. The germline CDR1 and CDR2 sequences are MGHRA and YSYEKL. CDR3 DNA: TGCGCCAGCAGCCAAGCTGGGGCTTCCAATGAGCAGTTCTTC. Its protein product is CASSQAGASNEQFF.

This clone was counted a few times. At one boundary the junction diverges from the germline segment, which might be a read error. This chain links TRBV19 with TRBJ2-3; 10 nucleotides line up with TRBD1. Germline lookup yields CDR1 LNHDA and CDR2 SQIVND (reference sequence). The CDR3 consists of 12 residues. The CDR3: CASSHPTGGDCF. In DNA, the CDR3 is TGTGCCAGTAGTCACCCGACAGGGGGCGATTGTTTT.

The chain joins TRBV29-1 to TRBJ1-1; no firm D call. The CDR3 spans 12 residues. The germline CDR1 and CDR2 sequences are SQVTM and ANQGSEA. V lost 5 bases and J 4 bases, leaving 11 bases between the germline ends. In nucleotides, the CDR3 is TGCAGCGTTCCCCTCTCGGGCACTGAAGCTTTCTTT. This gives the protein CSVPLSGTEAFF.

A few counts support this clone. This chain uses TRBV27 with TRBJ1-5; D might be TRBD1 (5 bases). Germline CDR1 reads MNHEY; CDR2 reads SMNVEV (reference sequence). With 2 bases removed from V and 5 bases from J, the gap between germline ends came to 10 bases. This CDR3 region has 14 residues. The CDR3 spells CASSLLGAHQPQHF. DNA of the CDR3: TGTGCCAGCAGTTTACTCGGGGCCCATCAGCCCCAGCATTTT.

The chain joins TRBV30 to TRBJ2-7, with 8 positions matching TRBD1. Trimming at V came to 0 bases and at J to 5 bases, leaving 3 bases not matched to a gene. CDR1 is GTSNPN and CDR2 is SVGIG in the germline V gene (reference sequence). There are 13 residues in the CDR3. CDR3 in DNA: TGTGCCTGGAGTGTGGGGACAGGCCACGAGCAGTACTTC. Translated: CAWSVGTGHEQYF.

The chain carries TRBV19 and TRBJ2-2; D is possibly TRBD1 or TRBD2 (5 bases each). The CDR3 sequence is 13 residues long. V was trimmed by 6 bases and J by 5 bases, leaving 10 bases between them. Per the germline V gene, CDR1 is LNHDA and CDR2 is SQIVND (reference sequence). The CDR3 protein is CASRGERTGELFF. CDR3 nucleotide sequence: TGTGCCAGTAGGGGGGAGCGTACCGGGGAGCTGTTTTTT.

The chain is built from TRBV9 and TRBJ2-7; possibly TRBD1 for D (6 bases). The CDR3 loop spans 15 amino acids. Germline CDR1 is SGDLS and CDR2 is YYNGEE. V was pared by 0 bases and J by 7 bases, with 17 bases between. CDR3 DNA sequence: TGTGCCAGCAGCGTAGGGGGTTGGACAGTTCAAGAGCAGTACTTC. This translates into CASSVGGWTVQEQYF.

The sample holds a few counts of this clone. Distinct nucleotide sequences in the sample also encode this CDR3. The chain couples TRBV29-1 to TRBJ1-1; no firm D call. In germline, CDR1 is SQVTM, CDR2 ANQGSEA. The CDR3 contains 9 residues. V was shortened by 2 bases and J by 6 bases, with 1 base between the two germline ends. The CDR3 region is CSVEPEAFF. Written as DNA, the CDR3 is TGCAGCGTTGAACCTGAAGCTTTCTTT.

The rearrangement uses TRBV29-1 and TRBJ1-1; a weak D match, TRBD1 (6 bases). Germline V gene data show CDR1 as SQVTM and CDR2 as ANQGSEA. V lost 5 bases, J lost 1 base, and 17 bases lay in between. The CDR3 is 15 residues long. CDR3 in DNA: TGCAGCGTTTCAATCAGGGACACCAGGAACACTGAAGCTTTCTTT. Amino acid sequence: CSVSIRDTRNTEAFF.

The chain combines TRBV25-1 with TRBJ2-1; 10 bases line up with TRBD2. V was pared by 4 bases and J by 8 bases, with 5 bases of the junction left unmatched. The germline gives CDR1 MGHDK, CDR2 SYGVNS. The CDR3 spans 14 residues. The CDR3 is CASSGGLANDEQFF. CDR3 bases: TGTGCCAGCAGTGGGGGACTAGCGAACGATGAGCAGTTCTTC.

The chain uses TRBV23-1 and TRBJ2-7, with D possibly being TRBD1 (6 bases). Being an ORF, TRBV23-1 has a function that is uncertain. This CDR3 is 14 amino acids long. V was cut by 0 bases and J by 3 bases, with 9 bases left in between. The CDR3 loop is CASSQSQTGYEQYF. The CDR3 bases are TGCGCCAGCAGTCAATCCCAGACAGGCTACGAGCAGTACTTC.

A few counts support this clone. This chain uses TRBV7-8 with TRBJ2-7; TRBD1 agrees at 9 bases. CDR1 SGHVS and CDR2 FQNEAQ come from the germline V gene. The CDR3 has 14 amino acids. Germline trimming cut 1 base from V and 3 bases from J; bases unmatched to any gene: 1. CDR3: CASSLGGQGYEQYF. The CDR3 region has the DNA TGTGCCAGCAGCTTAGGGGGACAGGGCTACGAGCAGTACTTC.

There are a few counts of this clone. The genes are TRBV4-1 and TRBJ1-5; tentative D call: TRBD1 (6 bases). CDR1 MGHRA and CDR2 YSYEKL come from the germline V gene. The CDR3 contains 15 residues. Deletions cut 4 bases from V and 5 bases from J, with 15 bases between. This chain's CDR3 is CASSRGARVDQPQHF. In nucleotides, the CDR3 is TGCGCCAGCAGCCGGGGGGCCAGGGTCGATCAGCCCCAGCATTTT.

Only a few counts were recorded for this clone. The rearrangement links TRBV30 to TRBJ2-1; D uncertain. CDR3 size: 13 residues. The germline V gene encodes CDR1 GTSNPN and CDR2 SVGIG (reference sequence). V shed 0 bases and J shed 5 bases, with 8 bases lying between them. The CDR3 loop reads CAWSVLENNEQFF. The DNA for the CDR3 is TGTGCCTGGAGTGTCCTGGAGAACAATGAGCAGTTCTTC.

Turning to this clone: Other DNA sequences in the sample encode the same CDR3. The chain joins TRBV29-1 to TRBJ2-5; D is uncertain. The V gene lost 4 bases and the J gene lost 4 bases, with 4 bases spanning the gap. The germline V gene encodes CDR1 SQVTM and CDR2 ANQGSEA. This CDR3 has 10 amino acids. The CDR3 bases are TGCAGCGTTGTCGGAGAGACCCAGTACTTC. This encodes CSVVGETQYF.

The genes are TRBV7-2 and TRBJ1-5; TRBD1 is a possible D gene (6 bases). CDR1 is SGHTA and CDR2 is FQGNSA in the germline V gene. This CDR3 spans 15 amino acids. Trimming cost V 4 bases and J 4 bases, with 14 bases left between them. In DNA, the CDR3 is TGTGCCAGCAGCTCCTCAGACAGGATAAATCAGCCCCAGCATTTT. Translating it yields CASSSSDRINQPQHF.

The gene calls are TRBV29-1 and TRBJ2-1; a weak D match, TRBD2 (6 bases). CDR3 size: 14 residues. Per the germline V gene, CDR1 is SQVTM and CDR2 is ANQGSEA. V gave up 3 bases and J gave up 7 bases, with 16 bases separating them. For the CDR3, the DNA is TGCAGCGTTGAGGATCGGGGGAGGAGAAATGAGCAGTTCTTC. Its translation: CSVEDRGRRNEQFF.

This clone was observed a few times. This rearrangement joins TRBV5-4 to TRBJ2-2, with D perhaps assigned TRBD1 or TRBD2 (5 bases each). This CDR3 is 17 amino acids long. Germline lookup yields CDR1 SGHNT and CDR2 YYREEE (reference sequence). Trimming left V 1 base short and J 2 bases short, with 15 bases between. CDR3 sequence: CASSLSPGRSNTGELFF. Written as DNA, the CDR3 is TGTGCCAGCAGCTTGAGTCCGGGACGGAGCAACACCGGGGAGCTGTTTTTT.

The chain carries TRBV29-1 and TRBJ2-7; 11 positions agree with TRBD1. V lost 5 bases, J lost 7 bases, and 7 bases stayed unmatched. The length of the CDR3 is 13 residues. Germline CDR1 and CDR2: SQVTM and ANQGSEA. In DNA, the CDR3 is TGCAGCGTTATGGGGACAGGGGGAGGAGAGCAGTACTTC. As protein: CSVMGTGGGEQYF.

This clone occurred a few times. The rearrangement joins TRBV7-9 to TRBJ2-7; either TRBD1 or TRBD2 may fit D (5 bases each). There are 13 residues in the CDR3. Trimming pared 8 bases from V and 0 bases from J, leaving 11 bases between. Germline CDR1 and CDR2: SEHNR and FQNEAQ (reference sequence). This CDR3 reads CASVRGASYEQYF. Written as DNA, the CDR3 is TGTGCCAGCGTACGGGGCGCCTCCTACGAGCAGTACTTC.

The chain recombines TRBV28 with TRBJ2-1; D unclear. Trimming removed 3 bases from V and 0 bases from J, with 6 bases in between. From germline, CDR1 is MDHEN and CDR2 SYDVKM. The CDR3 is 14 residues long. CDR3 sequence reads: CASSFARSYNEQFF. CDR3 sequence (DNA): TGTGCCAGCAGTTTCGCACGCTCCTACAATGAGCAGTTCTTC.

The J gene is TRBJ2-1, the V gene TRBV29-1; tentative D call: TRBD1 (6 bases). V lost 7 bases, J lost 5 bases, and 18 bases lay in between. The CDR3 loop spans 14 amino acids. Germline loops: CDR1 SQVTM, CDR2 ANQGSEA. The CDR3 is CSALGTPRHNEQFF. CDR3 bases: TGCAGCGCCCTCGGGACACCCCGCCACAATGAGCAGTTCTTC.

A few counts support this clone. The chain employs TRBV4-3 and TRBJ2-6, with D perhaps matching TRBD1 or TRBD2 (5 bases each). The V end was cut by 4 bases, the J end by 2 bases, with 9 bases between. CDR1 and CDR2 (germline): LGHNA, YSLEER. CDR3 length: 15 residues. The CDR3 here is CASSPGTAGANVLTF. CDR3 sequence (DNA): TGCGCCAGCAGCCCGGGGACCGCTGGGGCCAACGTCCTGACTTTC.